The rows below give T cell receptor beta chains drawn from one sample of a study of shared clonotypes between healthy human individuals. The assay was immunoSEQ multiplex PCR, and TCRdb's table has in-frame clones only and misses some. The repertoire has some 1,900,000 clones, around 96% of them found once; the top ten carry 0.9% to 1.5%. Input material: naive CD8+ T cells sorted from blood. The receptor set was obtained from a man between 18 and 29 years old in good health. CDR3s include the opening cysteine and the closing phenylalanine or tryptophan. Each record gives: V gene, J gene, CDR3 protein.

v_call: TRBV4-3
j_call: TRBJ1-2
cdr3_aa: CASSQDNGDRGSYGYTF

v_call: TRBV30
j_call: TRBJ2-7
cdr3_aa: CASRPTNSYEQYF

v_call: TRBV5-8
j_call: TRBJ1-3
cdr3_aa: CASSSRGTGNTIYF

v_call: TRBV30
j_call: .
cdr3_aa: CAWSLGTDEQYF

v_call: TRBV7-9
j_call: TRBJ1-6
cdr3_aa: CASSLGQGVSPLHF

v_call: TRBV7-2
j_call: TRBJ1-5
cdr3_aa: CASSLARAGNLSNQPQHF

v_call: TRBV19
j_call: TRBJ1-2
cdr3_aa: CASSPEEGFDYGYTF

v_call: TRBV2
j_call: TRBJ1-4
cdr3_aa: CASSEDYKLFF

v_call: TRBV4-2
j_call: TRBJ2-1
cdr3_aa: CASSQEEGEDPGLIYNEQFF

v_call: TRBV7-9
j_call: TRBJ2-1
cdr3_aa: CASSPVGLAGNEQFF

v_call: TRBV13
j_call: TRBJ2-7
cdr3_aa: CASSLDSNEQYF

v_call: TRBV27
j_call: TRBJ1-1
cdr3_aa: CASSLVGAVGNTEAFF

v_call: TRBV27
j_call: TRBJ1-2
cdr3_aa: CASSVEAQGYYGYTF

v_call: TRBV4-1
j_call: TRBJ2-3
cdr3_aa: CASSQDASGYTDTQYF